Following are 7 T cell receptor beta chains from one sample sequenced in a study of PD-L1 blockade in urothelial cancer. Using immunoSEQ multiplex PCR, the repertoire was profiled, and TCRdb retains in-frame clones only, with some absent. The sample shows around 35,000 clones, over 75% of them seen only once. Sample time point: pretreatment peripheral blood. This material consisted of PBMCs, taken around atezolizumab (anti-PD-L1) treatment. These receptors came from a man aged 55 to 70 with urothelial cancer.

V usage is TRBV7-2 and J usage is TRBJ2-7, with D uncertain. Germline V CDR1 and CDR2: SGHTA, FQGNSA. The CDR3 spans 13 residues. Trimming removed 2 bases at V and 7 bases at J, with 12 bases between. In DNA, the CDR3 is TGTGCCAGCAGCTTACGGCTATCAGCGGAGCAGTACTTC. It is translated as CASSLRLSAEQYF.

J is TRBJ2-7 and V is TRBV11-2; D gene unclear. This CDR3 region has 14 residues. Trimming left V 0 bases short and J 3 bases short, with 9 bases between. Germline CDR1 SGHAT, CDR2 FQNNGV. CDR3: CASSLDINSYEQYF. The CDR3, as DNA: TGTGCCAGCAGCTTAGATATAAACAGCTACGAGCAGTACTTC. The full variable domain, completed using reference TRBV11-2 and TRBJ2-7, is EAGVAQSPRYKIIEKRQSVAFWCNPISGHATLYWYQQILGQGPKLLIQFQNNGVVDDSQLPKDRFSAERLKGVDSTLKIQPAKLEDSAVYLCASSLDINSYEQYFGPGTRLTVT.

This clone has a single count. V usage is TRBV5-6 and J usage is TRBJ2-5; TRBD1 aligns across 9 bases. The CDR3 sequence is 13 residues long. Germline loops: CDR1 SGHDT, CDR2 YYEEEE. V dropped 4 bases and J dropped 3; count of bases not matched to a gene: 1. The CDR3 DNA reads TGTGCCAGCAGCCGGGACAGGGAAGAGACCCAGTACTTC. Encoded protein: CASSRDREETQYF.

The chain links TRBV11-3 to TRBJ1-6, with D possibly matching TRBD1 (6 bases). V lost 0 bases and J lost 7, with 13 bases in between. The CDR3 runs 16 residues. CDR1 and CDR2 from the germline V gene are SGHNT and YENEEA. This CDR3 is CASSLDGGPWNSPLHF. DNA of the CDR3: TGTGCCAGCAGCTTAGATGGGGGCCCTTGGAATTCACCCCTCCACTTT.

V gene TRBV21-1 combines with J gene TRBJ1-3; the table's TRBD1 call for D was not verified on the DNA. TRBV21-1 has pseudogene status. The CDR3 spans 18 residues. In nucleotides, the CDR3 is TGTGCCAGCAGCAAAGGGAGGGGACAGGGGGCGCCGGGAAACACCATATATTTT. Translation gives CASSKGRGQGAPGNTIYF.

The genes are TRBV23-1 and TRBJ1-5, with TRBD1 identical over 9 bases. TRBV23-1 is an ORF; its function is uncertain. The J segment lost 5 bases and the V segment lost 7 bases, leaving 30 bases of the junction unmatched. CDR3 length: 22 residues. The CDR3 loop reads CASTEFGSGTGCDWRPDQPQHF. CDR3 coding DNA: TGCGCCAGCACGGAGTTCGGATCCGGGACAGGGTGTGATTGGAGGCCGGATCAGCCCCAGCATTTT.

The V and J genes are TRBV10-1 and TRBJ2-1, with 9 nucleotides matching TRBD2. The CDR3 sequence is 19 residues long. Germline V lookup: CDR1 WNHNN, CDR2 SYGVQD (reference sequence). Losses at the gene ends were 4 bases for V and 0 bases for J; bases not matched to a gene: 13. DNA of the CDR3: TGCGCCAGCAGTGGCTGGATCAGCGGGAGGCAGAGCTCCTACAATGAGCAGTTCTTC. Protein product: CASSGWISGRQSSYNEQFF.